Following are 4 T cell receptor beta chains from one sample sequenced in a study of Graves' ophthalmopathy and Graves' hyperthyroidism listed by TCRdb under 2018. TCRdb records Illumina HiSeq 2000 as the sequencer. For repertoire sequencing, TCR beta CDR3 regions were amplified from RNA transcripts. A first-round RT-PCR used HTBI primers with the Qiagen OneStep RT-PCR kit, followed by a second-round multiplex PCR, size selection and purification. Starting from the raw public reads, TCRdb applied fastp trimming at Q25, assembled clones with MiXCR and retained in-frame beta chains. Rows matching on CDR3 protein sequence are summarized as one entry with the most common DNA and genes. This sample comprises 580,000 or so distinct CDR3 sequences, less than 40% of them detected only once. Clones ranked in the top ten supply about 4.1% of the sample. Sequenced sample: peripheral blood or thyroid tissue (not recorded which). Receptors originate from an adult man with Graves' hyperthyroidism.

This clonotype was observed many times. The chain links TRBV9 to TRBJ1-5, with D perhaps TRBD1 (5 bases). Germline lookup yields CDR1 SGDLS and CDR2 YYNGEE. Trimming cost V 9 bases and J 5 bases, with 18 bases left between them. This CDR3 contains 14 residues. Here the CDR3 DNA reads TGTGCCAACCTGCCCTGCAGGGTCCATCAGCCCCAGCATTTT. Its protein product is CANLPCRVHQPQHF.

This chain uses TRBV20-1 with TRBJ2-7, with D perhaps matching TRBD2 (7 bases). V lost 7 bases and J lost 7, with 17 bases in between. There are 12 residues in the CDR3. The germline CDR1 and CDR2 sequences are DFQATT and SNEGSKA (reference sequence). The CDR3 nucleotides are TGCAGTGGGGGAGGGCCAGGGGATGAGCAGTACTTC. This encodes CSGGGPGDEQYF.

Turning to this clonotype: Without the conserved terminal phenylalanine or tryptophan, this CDR3 likely stems from a read error. The DNA is left out, because the CDR3 cannot be placed on it with certainty; the CDR3 is given as TCRdb lists it. CDR3 in amino acids: CSASSGVS. The V gene is TRBV20-1, the J gene TRBJ1-1; whether TRBD1, the table's D call, matches the DNA was not checked. The CDR3 region is 8 residues in length, termini included. The germline gives CDR1 DFQATT, CDR2 SNEGSKA (reference sequence).

In this sample, this clonotype turned up a few times. The CDR3 loop is CASSHQRGGIEKLFF. The CDR3 region has the DNA TGTGCCAGCAGTCATCAGAGGGGGGGGATTGAAAAACTGTTTTTT. The V and J genes are TRBV3-1 and TRBJ1-4; a possible D gene is TRBD1 (6 bases). V lost 6 bases and J lost 7, with 18 bases in between. The CDR3 is made up of 15 amino acids. CDR1 and CDR2 (germline): LGHDT, YNNKEL (reference sequence).